This T cell receptor (beta chain) was identified in a study of OX40 agonist ivuxolimab in advanced cancers. Study-level information: Three patients responded partially, comprising one with hepatocellular carcinoma and two with cutaneous melanoma.

The assay was immunoSEQ multiplex PCR, and TCRdb's table has in-frame clones only and misses some. The data show roughly 80,000 clones, with 86% seen just once and under 0.8% held by the top ten. CDR1 is SEHNR, CDR2 FQNEAQ, per germline (reference sequence). CDR3 length: 17 residues. The V segment lost 1 base and the J segment 1 base; nucleotides outside the gene matches: 7. The source of this sequence is an adult with an advanced solid tumor such as melanoma, head and neck, liver or kidney cancer. The source was CD4+ or CD8+ T cells sorted from blood, collected in a trial of the OX40 agonist ivuxolimab. The V call is TRBV7-9, the J call TRBJ2-3; TRBD2 aligns across 8 bases. CDR3 nucleotides: TGTGCCAGCAGCTTAGAGAGCGGGGGATCGGGCACAGATACGCAGTATTTT. Protein sequence: CASSLESGGSGTDTQYF.